This entry lists 22 T cell receptor beta chains sequenced from one sample in a study of identical twins. TCRdb reprocessed the 5' RACE reads via MiXCR and lists one record per CDR3 protein. The table lists 700,000 or so distinct CDR3 sequences, 8.6% of them singletons. This same sample was also taken into another study, of yellow fever vaccine responses in identical twins.

Sequencing was carried out using PBMCs. All receptors come from a woman in her late teens or twenties in good health.

V is TRBV27 and J is TRBJ2-1, with 9 bases lining up with TRBD1. V was pared by 8 bases and J by 6 bases, with 14 bases of the junction left unmatched. CDR3 length: 16 amino acids. Germline CDR1 MNHEY, CDR2 SMNVEV (reference sequence). This CDR3 reads CASVSYPGQGRNEQFF. CDR3 coding DNA: TGTGCCAGCGTCTCATACCCCGGACAGGGGCGCAATGAGCAGTTCTTC.

The table lists this clonotype with many counts. The chain combines TRBV12-3 or TRBV12-4 with TRBJ2-2; D possibly corresponds to TRBD1 (6 bases). V dropped 3 bases and J dropped 7 bases, with 12 bases sitting between them. The CDR3 runs to 14 residues. The CDR3 DNA sequence: TGTGCCAGCAGTTTCGCAGGGGTTGGCGGGGAGCTGTTTTTT. Translating it yields CASSFAGVGGELFF.

The table lists this clonotype with a few counts. The rearrangement uses TRBV5-1 and TRBJ2-3; D may be TRBD1 (6 bases). The germline V and J ends were trimmed by 1 base and 2 bases, with 14 bases remaining between them. Germline CDR1 and CDR2: SGHRS and YFSETQ. This CDR3 has 16 amino acids. The CDR3 here is CASSLRAGEYTDTQYF. The CDR3 nucleotides read TGCGCCAGCAGCTTGCGGGCAGGGGAATACACAGATACGCAGTATTTT. Full variable domain (remainder filled in from reference TRBV5-1 and TRBJ2-3): KAGVTQTPRYLIKTRGQQVTLSCSPISGHRSVSWYQQTPGQGLQFLFEYFSETQRNKGNFPGRFSGRQFSNSRSEMNVSTLELGDSALYLCASSLRAGEYTDTQYFGPGTRLTVL.

This clonotype was counted only a few times. The chain uses TRBV15 and TRBJ2-1; 11 bases map to TRBD2. The V gene end was trimmed by 7 bases and the J gene end by 0 bases; junction bases not matched to a gene: 11. Germline CDR1 and CDR2: LNHNV and YYDKDF (reference sequence). The CDR3 spans 18 residues. The DNA of the CDR3 is TGTGCCACCAACAAGGATGGGACTAGCGGAAGCTCCTACAATGAGCAGTTCTTC. Amino acids: CATNKDGTSGSSYNEQFF.

This clonotype has ten or more counts. This chain connects TRBV5-5 to TRBJ2-2; D gene ambiguous. Trimming cost V 4 bases and J 0 bases, with 13 bases left between them. CDR1 and CDR2 from the germline V gene are SGHKS and YYEKEE (reference sequence). This CDR3 has 16 residues. CDR3 protein: CASSPVAQTNTGELFF. The CDR3 bases are TGTGCCAGCAGCCCCGTAGCACAAACGAACACCGGGGAGCTGTTTTTT.

The sample holds a few counts of this clonotype. The rearrangement joins TRBV16 to TRBJ2-1; D not certain. The CDR3 is 14 amino acids. Deletions cut 2 bases from V and 6 bases from J, with 11 bases between. CDR1 and CDR2 from the germline V gene are KGHSY and FQNENV. The CDR3 region has the DNA TGTGCCAGCAGCCAAGTTTCGAGAGGCAATGAGCAGTTCTTC. Its translation: CASSQVSRGNEQFF.

This clonotype was recorded at least ten times. V usage is TRBV11-2 and J usage is TRBJ2-5, with TRBD2 identical over 9 bases. V lost 0 bases to trimming and J lost 5 bases; unmatched junction nucleotides: 7. CDR1 is SGHAT and CDR2 is FQNNGV in the germline V gene. This CDR3 spans 16 amino acids. In nucleotides, the CDR3 is TGTGCCAGCAGCTTAGATGGTCTAGCGGGGACGGAGACCCAGTACTTC. It encodes CASSLDGLAGTETQYF.

The chain has TRBV2 and TRBJ1-2, with a possible D match to TRBD1 (5 bases). V lost 3 bases and J 2 bases, leaving 10 bases between the germline ends. In germline, CDR1 is SNHLY, CDR2 FYNNEI. The CDR3 is 14 residues long. As DNA, the CDR3 is TGTGCCAGCAGTGAGAGACACAGGAACTATGGCTACACCTTC. Amino acid sequence: CASSERHRNYGYTF.

The chain joins TRBV28 to TRBJ2-3, with D hard to call. The CDR3 has 15 amino acids. Germline assignment: CDR1 MDHEN and CDR2 SYDVKM. V lost 6 bases and J lost 1, with 14 bases in between. CDR3 bases: TGTGCCAGCAGCCATACCCCCCTCGGCACAGATACGCAGTATTTT. This codes for CASSHTPLGTDTQYF.

This clonotype occurred a few times. The rearrangement uses TRBV7-2 and TRBJ2-7; D gene ambiguous. In germline, CDR1 is SGHTA, CDR2 FQGNSA. The CDR3 is 14 residues long. V shed 1 base and J shed 7 bases, with 14 bases lying between them. CDR3 protein: CASSLERLQYEQYF. CDR3 nucleotides: TGTGCCAGCAGCTTAGAACGGTTGCAGTATGAGCAGTACTTC.

This clonotype was counted between two and nine times. This chain uses TRBV20-1 with TRBJ2-3; TRBD2 aligns across 11 bases. V lost 5 bases and J lost 4; bases outside the gene matches: 8. Looked up from germline, CDR1 is DFQATT and CDR2 is SNEGSKA (reference sequence). This CDR3 is built from 15 residues. This CDR3 reads CSAEMGLAEPDTQYF. The CDR3 coding sequence is TGCAGTGCTGAGATGGGACTAGCGGAGCCAGATACGCAGTATTTT.

This clonotype was found a few times. V is TRBV9 and J is TRBJ2-2; no clear D. CDR3 length: 13 amino acids. V gave up 2 bases and J gave up 4 bases, with 6 bases separating them. Germline CDR1 reads SGDLS; CDR2 reads YYNGEE. The CDR3 loop reads CASSVIPTGELFF. The DNA of the CDR3 is TGTGCCAGCAGCGTCATTCCCACCGGGGAGCTGTTTTTT.

This clonotype appeared a few times. The genes are TRBV9 and TRBJ2-1; D is unresolved. Between the trimmed V and J ends, which lost 3 bases and 2 bases, there was a span of 18 bases. There are 17 residues in the CDR3. CDR1 is SGDLS and CDR2 is YYNGEE in the germline V gene. The CDR3 protein is CASSGASVPSTYNEQFF. CDR3 nucleotides: TGTGCCAGCAGCGGTGCTTCGGTTCCTTCGACCTACAATGAGCAGTTCTTC. The entire variable domain, with the rest obtained from reference TRBV9 and TRBJ2-1, is as follows: DSGVTQTPKHLITATGQRVTLRCSPRSGDLSVYWYQQSLDQGLQFLIQYYNGEERAKGNILERFSAQQFPDLHSELNLSSLELGDSALYFCASSGASVPSTYNEQFFGPGTRLTVL.

This clonotype was seen repeatedly, ten times or more. J is TRBJ2-2 and V is TRBV5-1, with TRBD1 matching 7 bases. J was trimmed by 5 bases and V by 1 base; bases with no gene match: 8. The length of the CDR3 is 16 residues. Germline values: CDR1 SGHRS, CDR2 YFSETQ. In DNA form, the CDR3 reads TGCGCCAGCAGCTTGACTTCCGACAGGGAAACCGGGGAGCTGTTTTTT. It specifies CASSLTSDRETGELFF. The whole variable domain, remainder taken from reference TRBV5-1 and TRBJ2-2, is KAGVTQTPRYLIKTRGQQVTLSCSPISGHRSVSWYQQTPGQGLQFLFEYFSETQRNKGNFPGRFSGRQFSNSRSEMNVSTLELGDSALYLCASSLTSDRETGELFFGEGSRLTVL.

This clonotype was detected a few times. The V gene is TRBV5-1, the J gene TRBJ2-6; D ambiguous. CDR1 SGHRS and CDR2 YFSETQ come from the germline V gene. V dropped 4 bases and J dropped 0 bases, with 8 bases sitting between them. The CDR3 is 15 amino acids. The CDR3 reads CASSPYSSGANVLTF. The CDR3 DNA follows: TGCGCCAGCAGCCCCTATAGCTCTGGGGCCAACGTCCTGACTTTC.

The chain links TRBV20-1 to TRBJ2-4; TRBD2 might be the D (6 bases). V was cut by 6 bases and J by 0 bases, with 9 bases left in between. Germline loops: CDR1 DFQATT, CDR2 SNEGSKA (reference sequence). The CDR3 is made up of 13 amino acids. DNA for the CDR3: TGCAGTGCCCCAGCGGGAGCCAAAAACATTCAGTACTTC. Protein: CSAPAGAKNIQYF.

A few counts support this clonotype. CDR3 bases: TGCAGTGCATCCTCACTAGCGGGAATTTACAATGAGCAGTTCTTC. Encoded protein: CSASSLAGIYNEQFF. The V gene is TRBV20-1, the J gene TRBJ2-1; TRBD2 matches 10 bases. After removal of 6 bases from V and 4 bases from J, the junction contained 9 bases not matched to a gene. Germline V gene sequence: CDR1 DFQATT, CDR2 SNEGSKA (reference sequence). The CDR3 totals 15 residues.

This clonotype was seen only a few times. The rearrangement uses TRBV4-3 and TRBJ2-3, with TRBD2 matching 14 bases. Losses at the gene ends were 0 bases for V and 4 bases for J; bases not matched to a gene: 12. This CDR3 region has 20 residues. The germline gives CDR1 LGHNA, CDR2 YSLEER. The CDR3 bases are TGCGCCAGCAGCCAAGACCACATCCCGGGACTAGCGGGAGTTGCAGATACGCAGTATTTT. Protein: CASSQDHIPGLAGVADTQYF.

This clonotype has just a few counts. This chain joins TRBV20-1 and TRBJ1-1; 7 bases line up with TRBD1. Looked up from germline, CDR1 is DFQATT and CDR2 is SNEGSKA (reference sequence). The CDR3 covers 13 residues. With 3 bases clipped from V and 0 bases from J, the junction kept 1 base outside the gene matches. The CDR3, as DNA: TGCAGTGCTAGGACAGGGTTGAACACTGAAGCTTTCTTT. Translating it yields CSARTGLNTEAFF.

This clonotype was detected only a few times. The V call is TRBV4-3, the J call TRBJ2-5, with D possibly being TRBD1 (6 bases). V was shortened by 5 bases and J by 0 bases, with 16 bases between the two germline ends. The CDR3 is 16 amino acids. Germline assignment: CDR1 LGHNA and CDR2 YSLEER. The CDR3, as DNA: TGCGCCAGCAGCAAGCACCCGGGACAAAACCAAGAGACCCAGTACTTC. Translating gives CASSKHPGQNQETQYF.

There are many counts of this clonotype. The DNA of the CDR3 is TGCGCCAGCAGCAATAGACTAGCGGGGGCCGCCGGGGAGCTGTTTTTT. It translates to CASSNRLAGAAGELFF. The chain has TRBV5-1 and TRBJ2-2, with 12 bases lining up with TRBD2. Trimming removed 4 bases from V and 6 bases from J; junction bases left unmatched: 7. The CDR3 length is 16 residues. Germline V gives CDR1 SGHRS, CDR2 YFSETQ. Looking up the rest from reference TRBV5-1 and TRBJ2-2 gives the full variable domain: KAGVTQTPRYLIKTRGQQVTLSCSPISGHRSVSWYQQTPGQGLQFLFEYFSETQRNKGNFPGRFSGRQFSNSRSEMNVSTLELGDSALYLCASSNRLAGAAGELFFGEGSRLTVL.

The chain couples TRBV5-1 to TRBJ2-3; no firm D call. Germline lookup yields CDR1 SGHRS and CDR2 YFSETQ. This CDR3 is built from 14 residues. With 0 bases removed from V and 5 bases from J, the gap between germline ends came to 10 bases. The CDR3 region is CASSLGTLGDTQYF. DNA of the CDR3: TGCGCCAGCAGCTTGGGAACTCTAGGAGATACGCAGTATTTT.